The 29 T cell receptor beta chains listed next were all sequenced from one sample in a study of blood T cell repertoires in COVID-19. Using immunoSEQ multiplex PCR, the repertoire was profiled, and TCRdb retains in-frame clones only, with some absent. The sample has hundreds of thousands of clones, roughly four fifths seen once. Material: PBMCs or T cells enriched from blood (not recorded which). All receptors derive from a woman aged 45-60 years who had been exposed to COVID-19.

The CDR3 coding sequence is TGTGCCAGCAGCCAAGATCGAGGGGGCATGACCACCTACGAGCAGTACTTC. Translating it yields CASSQDRGGMTTYEQYF. The chain employs TRBV3-1 (or the pseudogene TRBV3-2) and TRBJ2-7; 7 bases map to TRBD1. This CDR3 comprises 17 residues. The J segment lost 2 bases and the V segment lost 0 bases, leaving 10 bases of the junction unmatched. Germline assignment: CDR1 LGHDT and CDR2 YNNKEL (reference sequence).

The chain recombines TRBV6-5 with TRBJ2-2; the D gene is possibly TRBD1 (5 bases). Germline V gene data show CDR1 as MNHEY and CDR2 as SVGAGI. V lost 7 bases and J lost 3, with 15 bases in between. This CDR3 contains 15 residues. The CDR3 region has the DNA TGTGCCAGCACTCGGACAAGGGTGGACACCGGGGAGCTGTTTTTT. This translates into CASTRTRVDTGELFF.

The chain carries TRBV18 and TRBJ2-7, with TRBD1 matching over 9 bases. The V gene's germline CDR1 is KGHSH and CDR2 LQKENI. There are 13 residues in the CDR3. Trimming cost V 4 bases and J 5 bases; bases outside gene matches: 3. The CDR3 here is CASSRDRDNEQYF. The CDR3 bases are TGTGCCAGCTCACGGGACAGGGATAACGAGCAGTACTTC.

The chain couples TRBV3-1 (or the pseudogene TRBV3-2) to TRBJ1-6; D gene unclear. With 4 bases removed from V and 0 bases from J, the gap between germline ends came to 10 bases. Germline-derived CDR1 and CDR2 are LGHDT and YNNKEL (reference sequence). This CDR3 is 16 amino acids long. The CDR3 reads CASSLRTSSYNSPLHF. Written as DNA, the CDR3 is TGTGCCAGCAGCCTCCGAACAAGCTCCTATAATTCACCCCTCCACTTT.

This clone was counted a few times. The CDR3 reads CASSLGGRGPSGNTIYF. CDR3 nucleotide sequence: TGTGCCAGCAGCTTAGGAGGCAGGGGGCCCTCTGGAAACACCATATATTTT. The chain carries TRBV7-2 and TRBJ1-3; 8 positions match TRBD1. Per germline, CDR1 SGHTA and CDR2 FQGNSA. CDR3 length: 17 residues. After removal of 1 base from V and 0 bases from J, the junction contained 5 bases not matched to a gene.

The J gene is TRBJ2-7, the V gene TRBV27; no reliable D call. The CDR3 is made up of 14 amino acids. CDR1 and CDR2 (germline): MNHEY, SMNVEV (reference sequence). Between the trimmed V and J ends, which lost 2 bases and 0 bases, there was a span of 8 bases. CDR3 amino acids: CASSLTYSSYEQYF. CDR3 nucleotides: TGTGCCAGCAGTTTAACGTATAGCTCCTACGAGCAGTACTTC.

This clone has just a few counts. The chain employs TRBV4-3 and TRBJ2-3, with TRBD1 as a possible D gene (6 bases). Germline V gene sequence: CDR1 LGHNA, CDR2 YSLEER. The CDR3 length is 15 residues. V dropped 1 base and J dropped 8 bases, with 16 bases sitting between them. CDR3 DNA sequence: TGCGCCAGCAGCCAAGCGGTCAACTTAGGGGGTACGCAGTATTTT. Translation: CASSQAVNLGGTQYF.

V and J are TRBV5-5 and TRBJ2-7; no clear D. V dropped 0 bases and J dropped 3 bases, with 10 bases sitting between them. CDR1 SGHKS and CDR2 YYEKEE come from the germline V gene (reference sequence). This CDR3 has 14 amino acids. CDR3 amino acids: CASSLGQVVYEQYF. Here the CDR3 DNA reads TGTGCCAGCAGCTTGGGTCAGGTAGTCTACGAGCAGTACTTC.

The chain recombines TRBV2 with TRBJ1-1, with D possibly matching TRBD1 (5 bases). Germline CDR1 reads SNHLY; CDR2 reads FYNNEI. The CDR3 is made up of 15 amino acids. V lost 4 bases and J 1 base, leaving 13 bases between the germline ends. CDR3 in DNA: TGTGCCAGCAGTGTCCACGCAGGGCCGAACACTGAAGCTTTCTTT. Translated: CASSVHAGPNTEAFF.

The chain employs TRBV6-2 or TRBV6-3 and TRBJ1-1; 7 bases are shared with TRBD1. V was pared by 2 bases and J by 0 bases, with 15 bases of the junction left unmatched. The CDR3 is 19 residues long. Germline V lookup: CDR1 MNHEY, CDR2 SVGEGT. The DNA of the CDR3 is TGTGCCAGCAGTTACGAGTACGAGCCAGGGGGAAGCGTGAACACTGAAGCTTTCTTT. It translates to CASSYEYEPGGSVNTEAFF.

This chain uses TRBV5-6 with TRBJ2-7; maybe TRBD1 (6 bases). This CDR3 comprises 15 residues. V was trimmed by 0 bases and J by 5 bases, leaving 15 bases between them. Per the germline V gene, CDR1 is SGHDT and CDR2 is YYEEEE. The CDR3 nucleotides read TGTGCCAGCAGCTTGGGCGACAGGACCACTAACGAGCAGTACTTC. It encodes CASSLGDRTTNEQYF. The full variable domain, rest sourced from reference TRBV5-6 and TRBJ2-7, is DAGVTQSPTHLIKTRGQQVTLRCSPKSGHDTVSWYQQALGQGPQFIFQYYEEEERQRGNFPDRFSGHQFPNYSSELNVNALLLGDSALYLCASSLGDRTTNEQYFGPGTRLTVT.

The genes are TRBV2 and TRBJ1-2, with TRBD1 as a possible D gene (6 bases). V was shortened by 3 bases and J by 0 bases, with 14 bases between the two germline ends. CDR1 and CDR2 from the germline V gene are SNHLY and FYNNEI. The CDR3 is 16 amino acids. As DNA, the CDR3 is TGTGCCAGCAGTGAGTCCAGGGGAGTTACTAACTATGGCTACACCTTC. Residues: CASSESRGVTNYGYTF. The whole variable domain, remainder taken from reference TRBV2 and TRBJ1-2, is EPEVTQTPSHQVTQMGQEVILRCVPISNHLYFYWYRQILGQKVEFLVSFYNNEISEKSEIFDDQFSVERPDGSNFTLKIRSTKLEDSAMYFCASSESRGVTNYGYTFGSGTRLTVV.

V usage is TRBV6-4 and J usage is TRBJ2-3; TRBD2 agrees at 10 bases. Trimming removed 5 bases from V and 0 bases from J; junction bases left unmatched: 2. There are 15 residues in the CDR3. Germline lookup yields CDR1 MRHNA and CDR2 SNTAGT. This CDR3 reads CASSLAGGSTDTQYF. The CDR3 region has the DNA TGTGCCAGCAGTTTAGCGGGGGGCAGCACAGATACGCAGTATTTT.

The rearrangement joins TRBV12-3 or TRBV12-4 to TRBJ2-7; unclear D gene. Deletions cut 5 bases from V and 6 bases from J, with 14 bases between. This CDR3 comprises 13 residues. This CDR3 reads CASSRYQLPEQYF. Written as DNA, the CDR3 is TGTGCCAGCAGTCGCTATCAACTTCCCGAGCAGTACTTC.

The V gene is TRBV10-1, the J gene TRBJ2-3, with 7 bases fitting TRBD2. With V trimmed by 6 bases and J by 0 bases, 6 bases remained unmatched. The germline CDR1 and CDR2 sequences are WNHNN and SYGVQD (reference sequence). CDR3 size: 15 residues. The CDR3 here is CASSLKRGSTDTQYF. CDR3 in DNA: TGCGCCAGCAGCCTAAAGCGGGGTAGCACAGATACGCAGTATTTT.

This clone was counted only a few times. The genes are TRBV4-3 and TRBJ1-3; tentatively, D is TRBD1 (5 bases). The CDR3 consists of 15 residues. Germline CDR1 is LGHNA and CDR2 is YSLEER. Trimming took off 4 bases at V and 0 bases at J, with 10 bases between the two ends. CDR3 DNA: TGCGCCAGCAGCCCGGCCACAGGCTCTGGAAACACCATATATTTT. This translates into CASSPATGSGNTIYF.

This clone was detected once. This rearrangement joins TRBV9 to TRBJ2-1; TRBD2 agrees at 9 bases. CDR1 is SGDLS and CDR2 is YYNGEE in the germline V gene. V gave up 3 bases and J gave up 6 bases; unmatched junction bases: 13. The CDR3 runs 17 residues. The CDR3 DNA reads as TGTGCCAGCAGCGCTCTAGCGGGGTCCGTCAACCTCAATGAGCAGTTCTTC. Its protein product is CASSALAGSVNLNEQFF.

The genes are TRBV4-3 and TRBJ1-4; 7 nucleotides match TRBD1. This CDR3 region has 15 residues. CDR1 is LGHNA, CDR2 YSLEER, per germline. Trimming took 4 bases from V and 7 from J; bases not matched to a gene: 9. DNA of the CDR3: TGCGCCAGCAGCCCAGGACAGGATCGTCCTGAAAAACTGTTTTTT. Translation gives CASSPGQDRPEKLFF.

The gene calls are TRBV18 and TRBJ2-2; the D gene is possibly TRBD1 (6 bases). This CDR3 contains 14 residues. Germline lookup yields CDR1 KGHSH and CDR2 LQKENI. V was clipped by 8 bases and J by 1 base, with 11 bases between them. The CDR3 protein is CASIQGMNTGELFF. DNA for the CDR3: TGTGCCAGCATCCAGGGGATGAACACCGGGGAGCTGTTTTTT.

The J gene is TRBJ1-3, the V gene TRBV28, with D hard to call. This CDR3 spans 12 amino acids. From germline, CDR1 is MDHEN and CDR2 SYDVKM. V lost 4 bases, J lost 7 bases, and 8 bases lay in between. The CDR3 reads CASSSSRNTIYF. The CDR3 region has the DNA TGTGCCAGCAGTTCCAGCAGGAACACCATATATTTT.

This rearrangement joins TRBV5-4 to TRBJ1-2, with no clear D. CDR3 length: 13 residues. Germline V lookup: CDR1 SGHNT, CDR2 YYREEE (reference sequence). Deletions cut 2 bases from V and 8 bases from J, with 13 bases between. The CDR3 region is CASSFPGGSGYTF. The CDR3 DNA reads TGTGCCAGCAGCTTCCCGGGAGGGAGCGGCTACACCTTC.

The rearrangement uses TRBV5-1 and TRBJ1-1, with D tentatively TRBD1 (6 bases). V gave up 0 bases and J gave up 3 bases, with 12 bases separating them. The CDR3 is 15 amino acids. CDR1 SGHRS and CDR2 YFSETQ come from the germline V gene. CDR3 sequence (DNA): TGCGCCAGCAGCTTGGATTCAGGGGCGCACACTGAAGCTTTCTTT. Translated: CASSLDSGAHTEAFF.

The gene calls are TRBV11-2 and TRBJ1-2, with D possibly being TRBD1 (6 bases). The V gene's germline CDR1 is SGHAT and CDR2 FQNNGV. The V end was cut by 5 bases, the J end by 2 bases, with 18 bases between. The CDR3 extends over 16 amino acids. The CDR3 loop reads CASSPNLRDINYGYTF. The CDR3 DNA follows: TGTGCCAGCAGCCCAAATCTCCGGGACATCAACTATGGCTACACCTTC.

The chain combines TRBV2 with TRBJ2-1, with TRBD2 matching over 13 bases. CDR3 length: 16 amino acids. The germline V gene has CDR1 SNHLY and CDR2 FYNNEI. With 6 bases clipped from V and 9 bases from J, the junction kept 11 bases outside the gene matches. In nucleotides, the CDR3 is TGTGCCAGCAGGTCGCCAGGACTAGCGGGGGAAGGTGAGCAGTTCTTC. It specifies CASRSPGLAGEGEQFF.

The sample holds one count of this clone. The chain carries TRBV6-2 or TRBV6-3 and TRBJ1-2; possibly TRBD1 for D (5 bases). The V end was cut by 2 bases, the J end by 5 bases, with 12 bases between. CDR3 length: 14 amino acids. CDR1 MNHEY and CDR2 SVGEGT come from the germline V gene. The CDR3 bases are TGTGCCAGCAGTTACGGGCAGGGAATATATGGCTACACCTTC. Amino acid sequence: CASSYGQGIYGYTF.

The chain's CDR3 is CASSQLPGKEQYF. The DNA of the CDR3 is TGTGCCAGCTCGCAATTACCAGGGAAGGAGCAGTACTTC. The J gene is TRBJ2-7, the V gene TRBV18; D possibly corresponds to TRBD1 (5 bases). V lost 6 bases and J lost 7, with 16 bases in between. Germline V CDR1 and CDR2: KGHSH, LQKENI. The CDR3 consists of 13 residues.

The chain carries TRBV21-1 and TRBJ1-5; the D call TRBD1 from the table was never checked on the DNA. TRBV21-1 is termed a pseudogene. CDR3 size: 15 residues. CDR3 nucleotides: TGTGCCAGCAGCGAGCCGCAGGGATCCAATCAGCCCCAGCATTTT. It translates to CASSEPQGSNQPQHF.

The chain employs TRBV19 and TRBJ1-1, with D perhaps TRBD1 (5 bases). CDR3 length equals 15 residues. V shed 5 bases and J shed 3 bases, with 16 bases lying between them. Germline V CDR1 and CDR2: LNHDA, SQIVND (reference sequence). The DNA of the CDR3 is TGTGCCAGTAGTCCCCACCGGACATCCGACACTGAAGCTTTCTTT. Amino acids: CASSPHRTSDTEAFF.

V gene TRBV10-2 combines with J gene TRBJ1-1; a possible D gene is TRBD1 (5 bases). This CDR3 comprises 13 residues. Germline CDR1 and CDR2: WSHSY and SAAADI. Trimming pared 3 bases from V and 4 bases from J, leaving 9 bases between. The CDR3 DNA reads as TGCGCCAGCAGTGATTCTAGGGGCACTGAAGCTTTCTTT. Translation: CASSDSRGTEAFF.